This entry describes one TCR beta chain. This entry comes from a study of human T cells and chemical hapten exposure. Time point described: patch test 1, 2 weeks after DPC sensitization. As to treatment: therapeutic diphenylcyclopropenone sensitization with weekly scalp DPC. Authors' data handling: Across samples, TCR counts had a median of about 88,000 and ranged from roughly 20,000 to 690,600. Each CDR3 protein gets one entry after TCRdb re-called the RACE reads with MiXCR. These V and J calls rely on TCRdb rather than the paper's analysis. The table has approximately 100,000 distinct CDR3 sequences, more than 9.5% seen once. CDR3 size: 14 residues. V was pared by 5 bases and J by 4 bases, with 14 bases between. Germline loops: CDR1 SGHTA, CDR2 FQGNSA.

Sequenced material: whole blood, taken in connection with sensitization to the hapten diphenylcyclopropenone (DPC). The chain has TRBV7-2 and TRBJ1-2, with a possible D match to TRBD1 (6 bases). The TCR comes from a woman in her thirties or forties with alopecia areata. Some clones in this sample may be carry-over from other donors' samples. The CDR3 sequence: CASSPTRGGYGYTF. The CDR3 DNA reads as TGTGCCAGCAGCCCTACAAGAGGGGGCTATGGCTACACCTTC.